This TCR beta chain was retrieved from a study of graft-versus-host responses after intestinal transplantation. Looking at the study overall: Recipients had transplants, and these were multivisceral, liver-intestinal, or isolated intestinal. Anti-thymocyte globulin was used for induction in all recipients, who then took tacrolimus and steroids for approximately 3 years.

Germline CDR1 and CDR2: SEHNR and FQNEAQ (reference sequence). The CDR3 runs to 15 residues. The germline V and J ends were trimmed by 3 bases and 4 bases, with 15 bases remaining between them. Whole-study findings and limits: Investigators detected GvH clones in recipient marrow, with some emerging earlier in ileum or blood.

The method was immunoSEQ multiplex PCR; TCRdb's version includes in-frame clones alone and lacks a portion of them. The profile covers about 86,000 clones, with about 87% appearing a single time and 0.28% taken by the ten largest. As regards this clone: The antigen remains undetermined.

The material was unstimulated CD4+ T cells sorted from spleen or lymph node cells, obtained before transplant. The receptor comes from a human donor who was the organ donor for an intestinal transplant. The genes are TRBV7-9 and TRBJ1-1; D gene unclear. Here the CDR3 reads CASSFTGLAGTEAFF. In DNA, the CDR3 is TGTGCCAGCAGCTTTACCGGGCTGGCGGGCACTGAAGCTTTCTTT.